This is a list of T cell receptor beta chains from one sample in a study of cytomegalovirus exposure and HLA in healthy donors. The data were produced by immunoSEQ multiplex PCR, yet TCRdb's version contains in-frame clones alone and is incomplete. The profile shows roughly 130,000 clones, 74% of them singletons. The sequenced material came from PBMCs. These receptors came from a woman between 45 and 60 years old in good health and CMV-seropositive. Each CDR3 is given with its conserved first and last residue. A D gene is named only where the DNA matches it firmly. Clone sizes are given selectively: once, few, many, or a class where the clone is expanded.

CDR3 length	V gene	J gene	D gene	clone size	CDR3 DNA	CDR3 protein
18	TRBV7-9	TRBJ2-5	.	few	TGTTCCAGCAGCTTAGATACCCCAAGGGGGTCCCGTCAAGAGACCCAGTACTTC	CSSSLDTPRGSRQETQYF
16	TRBV13	TRBJ2-2	TRBD1	.	TGTGCCAGCAGCCCCGGACAGGGGATGAACACCGGGGAGCTGTTTTTT	CASSPGQGMNTGELFF
13	TRBV27	TRBJ1-6	TRBD1	.	TGTGCCAGTGGGTGGGACAGGAGATCACCCCTCCACTTT	CASGWDRRSPLHF
14	TRBV7-6	TRBJ1-6	TRBD1	.	TGTGCCAGCAGTTATGGACAGGGTAATTCACCCCTCCACTTT	CASSYGQGNSPLHF
18	TRBV4-1	TRBJ2-6	.	.	TGCGCCAGCAGCCCGTCGACAGGGCGGGGTCCTGGGGCCAACGTCCTGACTTTC	CASSPSTGRGPGANVLTF
15	TRBV6-1	TRBJ2-3	.	.	TGTGCCAGCAGTTCTAGGAGACAGTACACAGATACGCAGTATTTT	CASSSRRQYTDTQYF
15	TRBV18	TRBJ1-1	.	.	TGTGCCAGCTCATCTCGGCCGACAATGAACACTGAAGCTTTCTTT	CASSSRPTMNTEAFF
13	TRBV29-1	TRBJ1-2	.	.	TGCAGCGCAGCAAGACAGGCCAACTATGGCTACACCTTC	CSAARQANYGYTF
16	TRBV7-2	TRBJ2-7	TRBD2	.	TGTGCCAGCAGCTTGACTAGCGGGGGGCTGTCCTACGAGCAGTACTTC	CASSLTSGGLSYEQYF
14	TRBV6-4	TRBJ1-2	TRBD1	.	TGTGCCAGCAGCCAGGGAAGAGGGACAGGGCAAGACACCTTC	CASSQGRGTGQDTF
14	TRBV2	TRBJ1-2	.	.	TGTGCCAGCAGTGAGGAGGAGGTGTTGTATGGCTACACCTTC	CASSEEEVLYGYTF
17	TRBV7-2	TRBJ2-3	TRBD2	.	TGTGCCAGCAGCTTAGTCGGTAGCGGGGGGAGCACAGATACGCAGTATTTT	CASSLVGSGGSTDTQYF
13	TRBV5-6	TRBJ2-3	.	.	TGTGCCAGCGCCTCGTCCGGGGTGGCGACGCAGTATTTT	CASASSGVATQYF
10	TRBV29-1	TRBJ1-2	TRBD1	once	TGCAGCTCTGACAGGGATGGCTACACCTTC	CSSDRDGYTF
20	TRBV2	TRBJ1-6	TRBD1	once	TGTGCCAGCAGTGACCTACGGCCTGCGACAGGGAGCTCCTATAATTCACCCCTCCACTTT	CASSDLRPATGSSYNSPLHF
11	TRBV29-1	TRBJ2-1	.	.	TGCAGCAGTTGGGGGCCAGAGGAGCAGTTCTTC	CSSWGPEEQFF
13	TRBV2	TRBJ2-2	TRBD1	.	TGTGCCAGCAGAACGACAGGGACCGGGGAGCTGTTTTTT	CASRTTGTGELFF
16	TRBV5-1	TRBJ2-1	.	.	TGCGCCAGCAGCCCAGGCAGGGGAAGGACCTACAATGAGCAGTTCTTC	CASSPGRGRTYNEQFF
14	TRBV15	TRBJ1-2	.	.	TGTGCCACCAGCACAGCGATGATCGGTATGGTCTACACCTTC	CATSTAMIGMVYTF
13	TRBV5-5	TRBJ1-1	.	.	TGTGCCAGCAGCTTGGCAGAGAACACTGAAGCTTTCTTT	CASSLAENTEAFF